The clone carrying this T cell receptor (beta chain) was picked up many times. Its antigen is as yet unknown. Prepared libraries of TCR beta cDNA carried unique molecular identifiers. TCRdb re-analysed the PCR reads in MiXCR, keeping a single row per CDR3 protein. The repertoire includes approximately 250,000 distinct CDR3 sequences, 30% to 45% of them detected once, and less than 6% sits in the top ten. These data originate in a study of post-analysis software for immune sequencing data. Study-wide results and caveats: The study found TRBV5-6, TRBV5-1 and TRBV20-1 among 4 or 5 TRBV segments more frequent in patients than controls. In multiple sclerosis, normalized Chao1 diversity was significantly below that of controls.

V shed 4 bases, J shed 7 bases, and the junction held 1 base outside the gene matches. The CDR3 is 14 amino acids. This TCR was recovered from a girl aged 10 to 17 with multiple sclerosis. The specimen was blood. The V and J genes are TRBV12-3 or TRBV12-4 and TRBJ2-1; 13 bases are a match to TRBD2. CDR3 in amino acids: CASSWGLAGNEQFF. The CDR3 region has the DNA TGTGCCAGCAGTTGGGGACTAGCGGGAAATGAGCAGTTCTTC.